This record looks at one T cell receptor (beta chain) sequence and its context. This sample stems from a study of technical replicates of blood from several donors. Germline V CDR1 and CDR2: MNHEY, SMNVEV (reference sequence). The CDR3 contains 17 residues. The ends lost 5 bases at V and 0 bases at J; junction bases unmatched: 11. Sequencing was performed with immunoSEQ multiplex PCR; in TCRdb, only in-frame clones are kept and a portion is missing. The sample has roughly 80,000 clones; about 94% are singletons. The chain has TRBV27 and TRBJ2-7; TRBD2 agrees at 9 bases. The sequencing input was T cells isolated from PBMCs. The TCR comes from a human donor in good health. The CDR3 DNA reads as TGTGCCAGCAGTCCCCCTCCTAGCGGGATTTCCTCCTACGAGCAGTACTTC. Translation gives CASSPPPSGISSYEQYF.